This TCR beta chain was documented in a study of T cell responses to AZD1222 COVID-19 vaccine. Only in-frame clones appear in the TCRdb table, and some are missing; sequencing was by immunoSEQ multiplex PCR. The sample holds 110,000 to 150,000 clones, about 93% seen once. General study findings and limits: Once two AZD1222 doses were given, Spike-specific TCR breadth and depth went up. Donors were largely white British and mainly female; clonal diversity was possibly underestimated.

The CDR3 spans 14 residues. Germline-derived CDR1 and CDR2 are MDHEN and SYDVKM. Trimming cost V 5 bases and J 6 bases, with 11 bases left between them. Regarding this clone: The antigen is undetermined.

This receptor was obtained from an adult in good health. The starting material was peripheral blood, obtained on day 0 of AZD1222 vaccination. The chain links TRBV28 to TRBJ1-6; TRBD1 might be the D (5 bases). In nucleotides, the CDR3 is TGTGCCAGCAGTCCCCCGGGACCTAATTCACCCCTCCACTTT. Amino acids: CASSPPGPNSPLHF. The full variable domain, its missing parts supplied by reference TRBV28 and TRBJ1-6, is DVKVTQSSRYLVKRTGEKVFLECVQDMDHENMFWYRQDPGLGLRLIYFSYDVKMKEKGDIPEGYSVSREKKERFSLILESASTNQTSMYLCASSPPGPNSPLHFGNGTRLTVT.